The 18 T cell receptor beta chains reported below all come from one sample, sequenced in a study of identical twins. TCRdb analysed the 5' RACE reads with MiXCR anew, one entry per CDR3 protein. Of approximately 700,000 distinct CDR3 sequences listed, less than 7% are singletons. Source material: naive T cells sorted from blood. These receptors were collected from a young man in good health.

This clonotype has ten or more counts. V usage is TRBV7-3 and J usage is TRBJ2-1, with D possibly TRBD2 on 6 matching bases. Trimming shortened V by 1 base and J by 6 bases, and 13 bases separated the two germline ends. CDR1 SGHTA and CDR2 FQGTGA come from the germline V gene. This CDR3 has 15 residues. The CDR3 coding sequence is TGTGCCAGCAGCTTAAATAATGGAGGGTTCAATGAGCAGTTCTTC. As protein: CASSLNNGGFNEQFF.

This clonotype was counted between two and nine times. The chain uses TRBV28 and TRBJ2-7; the D gene could be TRBD1 or TRBD2 (5 bases each). Germline-derived CDR1 and CDR2 are MDHEN and SYDVKM. The CDR3 length is 14 residues. Trimming took 8 bases from V and 2 from J, leaving 16 bases between them. The CDR3 sequence is CASRGSGRTYEQYF. The CDR3 DNA reads TGTGCCAGCCGGGGCTCAGGGCGGACCTACGAGCAGTACTTC.

This chain uses TRBV3-1 with TRBJ2-7, with D possibly matching TRBD2 (6 bases). The ends were cut back, 0 bases at V and 2 bases at J, with 14 bases in the middle. The CDR3 consists of 16 residues. CDR1 LGHDT and CDR2 YNNKEL come from the germline V gene (reference sequence). Written as DNA, the CDR3 is TGTGCCAGCAGCCAAGAAGGGGAGCGGGCAACCTACGAGCAGTACTTC. Protein product: CASSQEGERATYEQYF.

The chain employs TRBV7-9 and TRBJ1-4; D unclear. Germline V gives CDR1 SEHNR, CDR2 FQNEAQ (reference sequence). This CDR3 contains 15 residues. V was shortened by 5 bases and J by 3 bases, with 13 bases between the two germline ends. CDR3 residues: CASSTSGGSNEKLFF. DNA for the CDR3: TGTGCCAGCAGCACCTCTGGCGGATCTAATGAAAAACTGTTTTTT.

Ten or more counts support this clonotype. The V gene is TRBV29-1, the J gene TRBJ1-2; 7 bases are a match to TRBD1. The CDR3 is 13 residues long. V shed 6 bases and J 2 bases; nucleotides not matched to a gene: 6. Germline CDR1 and CDR2: SQVTM and ANQGSEA. The CDR3 region is CSVPRQGNYGYTF. CDR3 sequence (DNA): TGCAGCGTGCCCAGACAGGGAAACTATGGCTACACCTTC.

The chain joins TRBV2 to TRBJ2-7; D ambiguous. Between the trimmed V and J ends, which lost 7 bases and 3 bases, there was a span of 7 bases. CDR1 and CDR2 (germline): SNHLY, FYNNEI. The length of the CDR3 is 11 residues. CDR3 coding DNA: TGTGCCAGCACGGGTAGCTACGAGCAGTACGTC. It specifies CASTGSYEQYV.

This clonotype was detected ten times or more. This chain joins TRBV29-1 and TRBJ2-2; D may be TRBD1 (7 bases). Deletions cut 8 bases from V and 4 bases from J, with 11 bases between. Germline V lookup: CDR1 SQVTM, CDR2 ANQGSEA. CDR3 length equals 12 residues. CDR3 coding DNA: TGCAGCACCCAGGGGGGCACCGGGGAGCTGTTTTTT. Translating gives CSTQGGTGELFF.

This clonotype appeared many times. The chain uses TRBV6-2 or TRBV6-3 and TRBJ2-1; 7 bases are a match to TRBD2. The germline gives CDR1 MNHEY, CDR2 SVGEGT. With 7 bases clipped from V and 8 bases from J, the junction kept 11 bases outside the gene matches. The CDR3 totals 14 residues. The CDR3 is CASIHGGSSDEQFF. The DNA for the CDR3 is TGTGCCAGCATCCACGGCGGGAGCTCCGATGAGCAGTTCTTC.

V and J are TRBV20-1 and TRBJ2-1, with a tentative D call TRBD2 (6 bases). CDR1 and CDR2 (germline): DFQATT, SNEGSKA (reference sequence). There are 16 residues in the CDR3. V dropped 0 bases and J dropped 10 bases, with 22 bases sitting between them. CDR3 bases: TGCAGTGCTAGAGATCTCGGCATGGCGGGGCGGTGGGAGCAGTTCTTC. This codes for CSARDLGMAGRWEQFF.

This clonotype appeared many times. The chain uses TRBV15 and TRBJ2-7; perhaps TRBD2 as D (5 bases). This CDR3 is 16 amino acids long. The germline V gene has CDR1 LNHNV and CDR2 YYDKDF (reference sequence). V dropped 0 bases and J dropped 4 bases, with 16 bases sitting between them. CDR3 amino acids: CATSRDLGNPGYEQYF. CDR3 DNA sequence: TGTGCCACCAGCAGAGATTTGGGCAACCCGGGGTACGAGCAGTACTTC.

CDR3 sequence: CASSLPSELFF. The DNA of the CDR3 is TGTGCCAGCAGCTTACCGTCGGAGCTGTTTTTT. The V gene is TRBV7-9, the J gene TRBJ2-2, with no clear D. Between the trimmed V and J ends, which lost 2 bases and 10 bases, there was a span of 5 bases. Germline V gene data show CDR1 as SEHNR and CDR2 as FQNEAQ (reference sequence). The CDR3 length is 11 residues.

In its sample, this clonotype was seen many times. The V and J genes are TRBV7-2 and TRBJ2-1; D not certain. The V gene lost 2 bases and the J gene lost 10 bases, with 9 bases spanning the gap. Germline CDR1 reads SGHTA; CDR2 reads FQGNSA. This CDR3 comprises 12 residues. The CDR3 coding sequence is TGTGCCAGCAGCTTATATTTGTGGGAGCAGTTCTTC. It yields the protein CASSLYLWEQFF.

In its sample, this clonotype was seen a few times. CDR3 sequence: CASSLIVGEETQYF. Here the CDR3 DNA reads TGTGCCAGCAGTTTAATTGTAGGGGAAGAGACCCAGTACTTC. The V gene is TRBV12-3 or TRBV12-4, the J gene TRBJ2-5; the D gene is possibly TRBD1 (5 bases). The CDR3 is 14 residues long. V was cut by 2 bases and J by 3 bases, with 10 bases left in between.

At least ten counts were recorded for this clonotype. The chain is built from TRBV20-1 and TRBJ2-1; TRBD2 aligns across 8 bases. The V gene end was trimmed by 1 base and the J gene end by 8 bases; junction bases not matched to a gene: 13. Germline values: CDR1 DFQATT, CDR2 SNEGSKA (reference sequence). CDR3 length equals 16 residues. The CDR3 region is CSARATWTSRGDEQFF. CDR3 DNA: TGCAGTGCTAGAGCTACTTGGACTAGCAGGGGCGATGAGCAGTTCTTC.

This clonotype was seen at least ten times. This sequence joins TRBV20-1 and TRBJ1-2; unclear D gene. The CDR3 length is 12 residues. Germline assignment: CDR1 DFQATT and CDR2 SNEGSKA (reference sequence). The V and J ends lost 6 bases and 4 bases respectively, with 12 bases between them. The CDR3 here is CSAPDGSYGYTF. Here the CDR3 DNA reads TGCAGTGCCCCGGACGGAAGCTATGGCTACACCTTC.

This clonotype has a count of ten or more. The chain couples TRBV12-3 or TRBV12-4 to TRBJ2-4; D remains unclear. The V end was cut by 2 bases, the J end by 4 bases, with 9 bases between. This CDR3 has 14 residues. The CDR3 DNA sequence: TGTGCCAGCAGTTTAAGTGGCGGTAAAAACATTCAGTACTTC. Translation: CASSLSGGKNIQYF.

This clonotype was observed many times. CDR3: CASSLQNANTGELFF. CDR3 in DNA: TGCGCCAGCAGCTTGCAGAACGCGAACACCGGGGAGCTGTTTTTT. The rearrangement uses TRBV5-1 and TRBJ2-2; D not certain. Deletions cut 1 base from V and 0 bases from J, with 7 bases between. Germline values: CDR1 SGHRS, CDR2 YFSETQ. This CDR3 contains 15 residues.

This clonotype has a handful of counts. The chain employs TRBV5-1 and TRBJ2-1; 8 bases are a match to TRBD2. The germline V gene has CDR1 SGHRS and CDR2 YFSETQ. V lost 5 bases to trimming and J lost 4 bases; unmatched junction nucleotides: 11. The CDR3 consists of 16 residues. The CDR3 loop is CASRKEAGDEYNEQFF. DNA of the CDR3: TGCGCCAGCAGGAAGGAAGCGGGAGACGAATACAATGAGCAGTTCTTC.